This TCR beta chain stems from a study of blood T cells in healthy people across ages. The study's findings and limits: Age showed a roughly linear inverse relationship with TCR beta diversity per million T cells.

PCR was performed a second time for roughly 6 to 12 cycles using a sample-barcoded 5' primer and a J-beta primer mix. The study obtained at least 2.5 million CDR3-containing paired-end reads from every sample. TCRdb called the 5' RACE reads again in MiXCR, with one record for every CDR3 protein. Found here are 1 million or so distinct CDR3 sequences, 40% to 55% of them singletons; the top ten hold over 15%. This clonotype was counted only a few times. Its antigen remains unknown. The CDR3 covers 15 residues. Trimming took 3 bases from V and 4 from J; bases not matched to a gene: 9. Per germline, CDR1 DFQATT and CDR2 SNEGSKA (reference sequence). The sample, approximately 10 milliliters of peripheral blood, was drawn from each donor. No fewer than 6 micrograms of total RNA were isolated from every sample.

The receptor's source is a woman aged 60-75 years in good health. Sequenced material: blood. V is TRBV20-1 and J is TRBJ2-7, with 10 bases fitting TRBD2. The DNA of the CDR3 is TGCAGTGCTAGTTGGCCTAGCGGGAGCTGGTACGAGCAGTACTTC. Protein: CSASWPSGSWYEQYF.